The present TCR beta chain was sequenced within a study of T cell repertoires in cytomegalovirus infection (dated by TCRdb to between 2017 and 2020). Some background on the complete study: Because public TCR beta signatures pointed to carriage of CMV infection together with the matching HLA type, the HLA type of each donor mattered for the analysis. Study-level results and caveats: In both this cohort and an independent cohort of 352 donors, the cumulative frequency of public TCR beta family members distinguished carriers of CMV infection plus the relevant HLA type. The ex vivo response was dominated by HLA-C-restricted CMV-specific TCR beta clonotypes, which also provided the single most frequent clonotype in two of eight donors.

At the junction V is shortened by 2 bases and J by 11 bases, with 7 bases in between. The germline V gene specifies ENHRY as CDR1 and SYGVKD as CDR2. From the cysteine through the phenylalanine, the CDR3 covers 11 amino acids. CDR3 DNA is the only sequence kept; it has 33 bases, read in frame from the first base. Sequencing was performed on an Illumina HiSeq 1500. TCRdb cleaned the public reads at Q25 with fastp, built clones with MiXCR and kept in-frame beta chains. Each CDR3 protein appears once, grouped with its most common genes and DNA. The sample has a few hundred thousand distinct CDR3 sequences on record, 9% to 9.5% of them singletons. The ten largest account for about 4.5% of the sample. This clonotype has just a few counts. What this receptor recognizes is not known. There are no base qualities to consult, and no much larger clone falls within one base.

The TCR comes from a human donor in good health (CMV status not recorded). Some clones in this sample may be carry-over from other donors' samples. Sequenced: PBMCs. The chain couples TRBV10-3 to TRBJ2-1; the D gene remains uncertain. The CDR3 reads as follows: CAISEADQQFF. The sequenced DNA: TGTGCCATCAGTGAGGCGGACCAGCAGTTCTTC.